This TCR beta chain was captured in a study of spatial heterogeneity in lung cancer. Study-level background: There were roughly 72 donors, all of them untreated patients with early-stage non-small cell lung cancer. Where they were available, follow-up PBMC samples were sequenced, at a median of roughly two years after resection.

Trimming at V came to 7 bases and at J to 0 bases, leaving 11 bases not matched to a gene. CDR1 is SNHLY, CDR2 FYNNEI, per germline. The CDR3 spans 17 residues. This clonotype was counted between two and nine times. Time point of the sample: blood at routine non-recurrence follow-up after resection. Whole RNA, isolated from tumor, nontumor lung or frozen PBMC, was sequenced without prior sorting. The library protocol tagged each TCR cDNA with a unique molecular identifier. TCRdb re-derived calls from the 5' RACE reads in MiXCR, one entry per CDR3 protein. The repertoire has more than 95,000 distinct CDR3 sequences, over 9% of them found once; the top ten carry roughly 15%.

The receptor was derived from a male donor with early-stage non-small cell lung cancer. The rearrangement links TRBV2 to TRBJ1-5; 8 bases fit TRBD1. The sequenced sample was PBMCs, obtained at follow-up. CDR3 coding DNA: TGTGCCAGCAATCGGCCGGGACAGGCTTTTAGCAATCAGCCCCAGCATTTT. This gives the protein CASNRPGQAFSNQPQHF.